This entry lists 26 T cell receptor beta chains sequenced from one sample in a study of a mutant IDH1 vaccine in newly diagnosed glioma. Stated time point: week 23, last vaccination. Vaccine doses each comprised 300 ug of mutant IDH1 20-mer peptide, with topical imiquimod. TCRdb keeps only in-frame clones here, not all; method: immunoSEQ multiplex PCR. Of around 60,000 clones listed, about 85% are singletons. No antigen has been assigned to these receptors. Material: PBMCs, obtained from a glioma patient whose treatment included an IDH1 peptide vaccine. These receptors originate from a young man with glioma.

J is TRBJ1-1 and V is TRBV19; D is ambiguous. The V gene lost 3 bases and the J gene lost 0 bases, with 23 bases spanning the gap. The CDR3 runs 19 residues. Looked up from germline, CDR1 is LNHDA and CDR2 is SQIVND (reference sequence). The CDR3 DNA follows: TGTGCCAGTAGTATTGTATTAATGGTTCTGGTGGGCATGAACACTGAAGCTTTCTTT. Translating gives CASSIVLMVLVGMNTEAFF.

This sequence joins TRBV6-5 and TRBJ1-1; 9 nucleotides line up with TRBD1. Losses at the gene ends were 6 bases for V and 4 bases for J; bases not matched to a gene: 9. Germline lookup yields CDR1 MNHEY and CDR2 SVGAGI. CDR3 length equals 15 residues. The CDR3 region is CASSHAGTGSTEAFF. CDR3 DNA sequence: TGTGCCAGCAGCCACGCCGGGACAGGGAGCACTGAAGCTTTCTTT.

V gene TRBV18 combines with J gene TRBJ2-5; TRBD2 matches at 13 bases. The CDR3 length is 15 residues. The germline CDR1 and CDR2 sequences are KGHSH and LQKENI. The V and J ends lost 5 bases and 5 bases, in that order; junction bases with no gene match: 5. This CDR3 reads CASSGLAGARETQYF. DNA of the CDR3: TGTGCCAGCTCAGGACTAGCGGGGGCCCGGGAGACCCAGTACTTC.

The chain uses TRBV13 and TRBJ1-1; D perhaps matches TRBD1 (5 bases). Germline V gene sequence: CDR1 PRHDT, CDR2 FYEKMQ (reference sequence). Trimming left V 5 bases short and J 1 base short, with 8 bases between. CDR3 length equals 13 residues. Here the CDR3 reads CASSADRNTEAFF. The CDR3, as DNA: TGTGCCAGCAGCGCCGACAGGAACACTGAAGCTTTCTTT.

The genes are TRBV9 and TRBJ1-5, with 7 bases matching TRBD1. The CDR3 has 20 amino acids. V was clipped by 3 bases and J by 0 bases; unmatched bases: 18. The germline gives CDR1 SGDLS, CDR2 YYNGEE. CDR3 region: CASSAEPRDSKYNSNQPQHF. CDR3 sequence (DNA): TGTGCCAGCAGCGCCGAACCCCGGGACAGTAAGTACAATAGCAATCAGCCCCAGCATTTT.

This clone turned up a few times. CDR3 in amino acids: CASSQDSPPGTEAFF. The CDR3 DNA is TGCGCCAGCAGCCAAGATTCTCCCCCGGGGACTGAAGCTTTCTTT. This chain links TRBV4-1 with TRBJ1-1, with D uncertain. Per germline, CDR1 MGHRA and CDR2 YSYEKL. Trimming stripped 0 bases from V and 5 bases from J, with 13 bases between. This CDR3 contains 15 residues.

This clone was seen a handful of times. The chain uses TRBV6-5 and TRBJ1-1; D unclear. Trimming left V 2 bases short and J 3 bases short, with 13 bases between. Germline CDR1 reads MNHEY; CDR2 reads SVGAGI. The CDR3 consists of 15 residues. CDR3 sequence: CASSYARGLDTEAFF. The CDR3 region has the DNA TGTGCCAGCAGTTACGCACGGGGTTTGGACACTGAAGCTTTCTTT.

The V and J genes are TRBV29-1 and TRBJ1-2; D is perhaps TRBD1 (6 bases). CDR3 length: 12 amino acids. V lost 7 bases to trimming and J lost 10 bases, with 19 bases between them. The V gene's germline CDR1 is SQVTM and CDR2 ANQGSEA. The CDR3 loop is CSAQGLPGYYTF. CDR3 in DNA: TGCAGCGCACAGGGTCTTCCGGGGTACTACACCTTC.

This clone was picked up one time. The chain has TRBV13 and TRBJ2-2, with 8 bases that match TRBD1. V shed 1 base, J shed 4 bases, and the junction held 5 bases outside the gene matches. The CDR3 contains 16 residues. The V gene's germline CDR1 is PRHDT and CDR2 FYEKMQ (reference sequence). The CDR3 spells CASSLEQGGATGELFF. Here the CDR3 DNA reads TGTGCCAGCAGCTTAGAACAGGGGGGCGCCACCGGGGAGCTGTTTTTT. The full variable domain, its missing parts supplied by reference TRBV13 and TRBJ2-2, is AAGVIQSPRHLIKEKRETATLKCYPIPRHDTVYWYQQGPGQDPQFLISFYEKMQSDKGSIPDRFSAQQFSDYHSELNMSSLELGDSALYFCASSLEQGGATGELFFGEGSRLTVL.

The V call is TRBV5-5, the J call TRBJ1-4; D is perhaps TRBD1 (5 bases). V was clipped by 1 base and J by 0 bases, with 13 bases between them. The CDR3 extends over 17 amino acids. Germline CDR1 and CDR2: SGHKS and YYEKEE (reference sequence). The CDR3 region has the DNA TGTGCCAGCAGCTTGTTGGCTCAACAGGCAACTAATGAAAAACTGTTTTTT. Its translation: CASSLLAQQATNEKLFF.

The V call is TRBV7-9, the J call TRBJ2-3; D possibly corresponds to TRBD2 (7 bases). V lost 2 bases, J lost 2 bases, and 14 bases lay in between. Germline V CDR1 and CDR2: SEHNR, FQNEAQ (reference sequence). CDR3 length: 16 residues. Written as DNA, the CDR3 is TGTGCCAGCAGCTTATATCTAGGGGGGGACACAGATACGCAGTATTTT. It specifies CASSLYLGGDTDTQYF.

The chain combines TRBV5-1 with TRBJ2-3, with 7 nucleotides matching TRBD2. The CDR3 is 14 amino acids. V lost 3 bases and J lost 2; bases outside the gene matches: 3. Germline CDR1 reads SGHRS; CDR2 reads YFSETQ. The CDR3: CASSSGGYTDTQYF. The CDR3 bases are TGCGCCAGCAGCTCGGGGGGATACACAGATACGCAGTATTTT. Looking up the rest from reference TRBV5-1 and TRBJ2-3 gives the full variable domain: KAGVTQTPRYLIKTRGQQVTLSCSPISGHRSVSWYQQTPGQGLQFLFEYFSETQRNKGNFPGRFSGRQFSNSRSEMNVSTLELGDSALYLCASSSGGYTDTQYFGPGTRLTVL.

Remarks on this clone: The germline gene is not matched at one end of the junction; a read error may be the cause. The CDR3 region is CASRLQGARIGELFF. The DNA for the CDR3 is TGTGCCAGCAGGCTACAGGGGGCGAGGATCGGGGAGCTGTTTTTT. The genes are TRBV10-2 and TRBJ2-2; 9 bases match TRBD1. The CDR3 runs to 15 residues. Germline V gene lookup returns CDR1 WSHSY and CDR2 SAAADI.

In DNA form, the CDR3 reads TGCGCCAGCAGTATAGCGGGGGCAATACACAATGAGCAGTTCTTC. It is translated as CASSIAGAIHNEQFF. The chain has TRBV4-1 and TRBJ2-1; 9 bases are a match to TRBD2. The CDR3 sequence is 15 residues long. Germline V gene data show CDR1 as MGHRA and CDR2 as YSYEKL. The V and J ends lost 6 bases and 5 bases, in that order; junction bases with no gene match: 8.

The rearrangement joins TRBV9 to TRBJ2-1; TRBD2 aligns across 9 bases. The trim removed 0 bases at V and 8 bases at J, leaving 15 bases unmatched. Germline CDR1 is SGDLS and CDR2 is YYNGEE. The CDR3 consists of 18 residues. The CDR3 sequence is CASSVGHPSSGGSHEQFF. The CDR3, as DNA: TGTGCCAGCAGCGTAGGCCACCCCTCCAGCGGGGGGAGTCATGAGCAGTTCTTC. The variable domain in full, completed from reference TRBV9 and TRBJ2-1, reads DSGVTQTPKHLITATGQRVTLRCSPRSGDLSVYWYQQSLDQGLQFLIQYYNGEERAKGNILERFSAQQFPDLHSELNLSSLELGDSALYFCASSVGHPSSGGSHEQFFGPGTRLTVL.

This clone was seen a single time. The chain joins TRBV7-8 to TRBJ1-5; a possible D gene is TRBD1 (5 bases). The CDR3 spans 14 residues. The germline V gene encodes CDR1 SGHVS and CDR2 FQNEAQ. V lost 6 bases, J lost 4 bases, and 13 bases lay in between. CDR3 loop: CASSLTASNQPQHF. CDR3 nucleotides: TGTGCCAGCAGTTTGACAGCTTCTAATCAGCCCCAGCATTTT.

V is TRBV11-2 and J is TRBJ1-2; weak D call: TRBD1 (6 bases). Trimming removed 5 bases at V and 6 bases at J, with 13 bases between. Germline values: CDR1 SGHAT, CDR2 FQNNGV. The CDR3 has 13 residues. CDR3 coding DNA: TGTGCCAGCAGCGCACTACAGGGTAATGGCTACACCTTC. This codes for CASSALQGNGYTF.

This chain joins TRBV7-9 and TRBJ2-1; 8 bases align to TRBD1. The CDR3 consists of 14 residues. V lost 3 bases, J lost 8 bases, and 6 bases stayed unmatched. CDR1 is SEHNR, CDR2 FQNEAQ, per germline (reference sequence). The CDR3 loop reads CASSFWTGFDEQFF. In DNA, the CDR3 is TGTGCCAGCAGCTTCTGGACAGGGTTCGATGAGCAGTTCTTC. Full variable domain (missing parts from reference TRBV7-9 and TRBJ2-1): DTGVSQNPRHKITKRGQNVTFRCDPISEHNRLYWYRQTLGQGPEFLTYFQNEAQLEKSRLLSDRFSAERPKGSFSTLEIQRTEQGDSAMYLCASSFWTGFDEQFFGPGTRLTVL.

The V gene is TRBV19, the J gene TRBJ1-6, with D uncertain. This CDR3 spans 15 amino acids. Between the trimmed V and J ends, which lost 8 bases and 7 bases, there was a span of 18 bases. Germline CDR1 is LNHDA and CDR2 is SQIVND (reference sequence). CDR3 region: CASEDYRTRNSPLHF. The CDR3 DNA sequence: TGTGCCAGTGAGGATTATCGGACTAGGAATTCACCCCTCCACTTT.

The chain combines TRBV10-3 with TRBJ1-2; TRBD1 might be the D (6 bases). The V end was cut by 0 bases, the J end by 5 bases, with 10 bases between. This CDR3 spans 14 amino acids. From germline, CDR1 is ENHRY and CDR2 SYGVKD. CDR3 amino acids: CAISESGGQYGYTF. DNA of the CDR3: TGTGCCATCAGTGAGTCGGGGGGGCAGTATGGCTACACCTTC.

This rearrangement joins TRBV11-2 to TRBJ1-2; 8 nucleotides match TRBD1. This CDR3 region has 15 residues. CDR1 SGHAT and CDR2 FQNNGV come from the germline V gene. Trimming removed 5 bases from V and 4 bases from J; junction bases left unmatched: 9. The chain's CDR3 is CASSQGQGSPYGYTF. The CDR3 DNA follows: TGTGCCAGCAGCCAAGGACAGGGTTCGCCCTATGGCTACACCTTC.

This rearrangement joins TRBV5-1 to TRBJ2-7, with 8 bases fitting TRBD1. The ends lost 2 bases at V and 6 bases at J; junction bases unmatched: 10. CDR1 and CDR2 (germline): SGHRS, YFSETQ. The CDR3 runs to 15 residues. The CDR3 DNA reads as TGCGCCAGCAGCTTCAGACCTTTTACAGGGGGCGAGCAGTACTTC. Translation: CASSFRPFTGGEQYF.

This chain joins TRBV11-2 and TRBJ2-7, with 9 bases fitting TRBD1. The germline V gene encodes CDR1 SGHAT and CDR2 FQNNGV. J was trimmed by 4 bases and V by 0 bases; bases with no gene match: 10. This CDR3 is built from 17 residues. The CDR3 coding sequence is TGTGCCAGCAGCTTAGATGCGTCCGGACAGGGGTATTACGAGCAGTACTTC. Translating it yields CASSLDASGQGYYEQYF.

This chain connects TRBV5-1 to TRBJ2-1; no firm D call. Trimming shortened V by 2 bases and J by 1 base, and 16 bases separated the two germline ends. The CDR3 covers 17 residues. Germline V CDR1 and CDR2: SGHRS, YFSETQ. The CDR3: CASSLLPPHDSYNEQFF. The CDR3 bases are TGCGCCAGCAGCTTACTCCCCCCCCACGATTCCTACAATGAGCAGTTCTTC. Drawing the rest from reference TRBV5-1 and TRBJ2-1, the complete variable domain is KAGVTQTPRYLIKTRGQQVTLSCSPISGHRSVSWYQQTPGQGLQFLFEYFSETQRNKGNFPGRFSGRQFSNSRSEMNVSTLELGDSALYLCASSLLPPHDSYNEQFFGPGTRLTVL.

The J gene is TRBJ1-1, the V gene TRBV4-1; 8 bases align to TRBD1. CDR1 and CDR2 from the germline V gene are MGHRA and YSYEKL. This CDR3 has 17 amino acids. The junction had 12 bases not matched to a gene; V was cut back by 6 bases and J by 0 bases. The CDR3 spells CASRPQGAGAMNTEAFF. The CDR3 coding sequence is TGCGCCAGCAGACCCCAGGGGGCGGGCGCCATGAACACTGAAGCTTTCTTT.

The rearrangement uses TRBV7-9 and TRBJ2-3; D unresolved. The germline V and J ends were trimmed by 1 base and 4 bases, with 12 bases remaining between them. The CDR3 runs to 15 residues. CDR1 is SEHNR, CDR2 FQNEAQ, per germline (reference sequence). In DNA form, the CDR3 reads TGTGCCAGCAGCTTAGAATTAGTCTCTCCAGATACGCAGTATTTT. Translating gives CASSLELVSPDTQYF.